This TCR beta chain derives from a study of OX40 agonist ivuxolimab in advanced cancers. The overall study: Patients received ivuxolimab, an intravenous treatment, every 2 weeks at 0.01 to 10 mg/kg.

About this clone: The target antigen is unknown.

The V gene's germline CDR1 is KGHSH and CDR2 LQKENI. The V and J ends lost 4 bases and 8 bases respectively, with 15 bases between them. The CDR3 contains 14 residues. Notes on the study in general: Antigen specificity of clonally expanded peripheral T cells was not established. Relative to CD4+ cells, CD8+ T cells on average had more expanded clones.

Sequencing used immunoSEQ multiplex PCR; TCRdb keeps in-frame clones, though not all of them. The sample has roughly 35,000 clones, approximately 81% seen once. Material: CD4+ or CD8+ T cells sorted from blood, obtained in a trial of the OX40 agonist ivuxolimab. This chain links TRBV18 with TRBJ2-1, with TRBD2 as a possible D gene (6 bases). The TCR comes from an adult with an advanced solid tumor such as melanoma, head and neck, liver or kidney cancer. CDR3 coding DNA: TGTGCCAGCTCACGGACAACGGGAGAGGATGAGCAGTTCTTC. This codes for CASSRTTGEDEQFF.